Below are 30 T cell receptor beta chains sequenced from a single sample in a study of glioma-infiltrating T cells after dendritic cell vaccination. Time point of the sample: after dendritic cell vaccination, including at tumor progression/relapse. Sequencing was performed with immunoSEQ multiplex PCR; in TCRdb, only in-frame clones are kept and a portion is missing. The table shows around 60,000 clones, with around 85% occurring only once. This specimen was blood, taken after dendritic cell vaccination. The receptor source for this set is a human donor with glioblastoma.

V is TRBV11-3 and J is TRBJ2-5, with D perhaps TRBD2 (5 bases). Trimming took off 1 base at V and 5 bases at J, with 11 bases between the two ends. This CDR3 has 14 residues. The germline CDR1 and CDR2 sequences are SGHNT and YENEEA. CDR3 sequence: CASSLVALGETQYF. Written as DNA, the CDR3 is TGTGCCAGCAGCTTAGTAGCGTTGGGGGAGACCCAGTACTTC.

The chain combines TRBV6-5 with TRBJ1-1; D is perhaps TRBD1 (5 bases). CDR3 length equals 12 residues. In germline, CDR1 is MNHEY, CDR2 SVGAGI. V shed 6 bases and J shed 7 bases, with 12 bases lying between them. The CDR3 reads CASSHAGGEAFF. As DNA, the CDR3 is TGTGCCAGCAGCCACGCGGGGGGTGAAGCTTTCTTT.

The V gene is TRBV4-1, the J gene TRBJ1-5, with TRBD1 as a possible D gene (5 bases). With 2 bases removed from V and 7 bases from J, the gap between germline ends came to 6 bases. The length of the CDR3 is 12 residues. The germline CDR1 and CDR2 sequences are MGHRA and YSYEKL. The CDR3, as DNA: TGCGCCAGCAGCCAATCAGGGCAGCCCCAGCATTTT. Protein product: CASSQSGQPQHF.

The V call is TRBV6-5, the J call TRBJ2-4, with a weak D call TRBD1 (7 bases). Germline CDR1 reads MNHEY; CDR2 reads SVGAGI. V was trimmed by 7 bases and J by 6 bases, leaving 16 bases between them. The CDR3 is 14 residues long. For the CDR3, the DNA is TGTGCCAGCACCCAAAGGAGGGGGCCAAACATTCAGTACTTC. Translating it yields CASTQRRGPNIQYF.

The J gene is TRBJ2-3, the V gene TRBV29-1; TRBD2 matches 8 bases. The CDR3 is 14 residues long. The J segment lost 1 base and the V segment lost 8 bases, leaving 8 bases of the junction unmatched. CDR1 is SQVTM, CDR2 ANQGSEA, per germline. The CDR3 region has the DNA TGCAGCACTCCGGGGGGGCCGGGCACAGATACGCAGTATTTT. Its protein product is CSTPGGPGTDTQYF.

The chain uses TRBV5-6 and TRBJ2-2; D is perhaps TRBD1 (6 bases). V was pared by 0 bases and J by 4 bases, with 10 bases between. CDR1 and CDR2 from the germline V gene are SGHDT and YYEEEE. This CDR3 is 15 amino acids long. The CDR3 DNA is TGTGCCAGCAGCTTGGACAGGGACCGCACCGGGGAGCTGTTTTTT. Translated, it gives CASSLDRDRTGELFF.

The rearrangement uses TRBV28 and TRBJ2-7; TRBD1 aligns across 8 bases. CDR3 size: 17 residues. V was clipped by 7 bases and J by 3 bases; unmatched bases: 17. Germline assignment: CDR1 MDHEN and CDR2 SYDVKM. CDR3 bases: TGTGCCAGCACTGCGGACAGGGACGGTGGGGGTGGCTACGAGCAGTACTTC. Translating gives CASTADRDGGGGYEQYF.

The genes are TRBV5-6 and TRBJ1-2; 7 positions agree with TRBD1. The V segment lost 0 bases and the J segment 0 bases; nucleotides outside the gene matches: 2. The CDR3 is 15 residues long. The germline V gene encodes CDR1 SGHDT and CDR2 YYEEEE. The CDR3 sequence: CASSLAGTANYGYTF. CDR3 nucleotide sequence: TGTGCCAGCAGCTTGGCCGGGACAGCTAACTATGGCTACACCTTC.

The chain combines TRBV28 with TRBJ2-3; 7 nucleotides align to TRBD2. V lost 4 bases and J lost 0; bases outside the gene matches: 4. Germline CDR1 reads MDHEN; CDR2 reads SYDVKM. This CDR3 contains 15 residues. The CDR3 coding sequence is TGTGCCAGCAGTTGGGGGGGATCTAGCACAGATACGCAGTATTTT. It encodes CASSWGGSSTDTQYF.

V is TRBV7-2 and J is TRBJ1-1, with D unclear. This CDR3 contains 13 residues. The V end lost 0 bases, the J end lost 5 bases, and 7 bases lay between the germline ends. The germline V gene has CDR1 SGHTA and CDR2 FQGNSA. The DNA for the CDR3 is TGTGCCAGCAGCTTAGCGCCCCGGACTGAAGCTTTCTTT. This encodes CASSLAPRTEAFF.

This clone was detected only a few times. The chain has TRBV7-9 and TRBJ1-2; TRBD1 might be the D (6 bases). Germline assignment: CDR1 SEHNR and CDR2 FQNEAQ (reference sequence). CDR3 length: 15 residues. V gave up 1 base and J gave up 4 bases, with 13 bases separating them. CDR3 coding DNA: TGTGCCAGCAGCTTAGGAGGTACAGGGTTCTATGGCTACACCTTC. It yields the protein CASSLGGTGFYGYTF.

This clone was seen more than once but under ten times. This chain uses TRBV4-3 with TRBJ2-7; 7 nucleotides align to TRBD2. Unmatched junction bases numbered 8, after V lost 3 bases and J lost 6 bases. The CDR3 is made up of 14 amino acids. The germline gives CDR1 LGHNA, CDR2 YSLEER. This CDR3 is CASSHWGRELEQYF. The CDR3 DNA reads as TGCGCCAGCAGCCACTGGGGGAGGGAGCTCGAGCAGTACTTC.

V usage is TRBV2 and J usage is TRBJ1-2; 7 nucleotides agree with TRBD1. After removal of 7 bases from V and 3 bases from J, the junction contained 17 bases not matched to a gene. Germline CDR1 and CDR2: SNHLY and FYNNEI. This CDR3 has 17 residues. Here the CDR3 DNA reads TGTGCCAGCACCTTATCAAGGGCCAGGGGGTATCACTATGGCTACACCTTC. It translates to CASTLSRARGYHYGYTF.

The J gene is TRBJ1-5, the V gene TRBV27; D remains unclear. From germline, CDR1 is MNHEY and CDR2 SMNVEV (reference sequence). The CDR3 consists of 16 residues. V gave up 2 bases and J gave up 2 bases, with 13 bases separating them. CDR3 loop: CASSLGGLLGNQPQHF. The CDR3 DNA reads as TGTGCCAGCAGTTTAGGCGGCCTGTTGGGCAATCAGCCCCAGCATTTT.

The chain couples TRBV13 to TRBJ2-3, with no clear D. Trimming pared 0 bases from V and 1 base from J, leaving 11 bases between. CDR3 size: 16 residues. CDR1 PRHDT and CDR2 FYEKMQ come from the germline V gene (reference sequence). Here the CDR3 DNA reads TGTGCCAGCAGCTTAGGACAAATGGTGGGCACAGATACGCAGTATTTT. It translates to CASSLGQMVGTDTQYF.

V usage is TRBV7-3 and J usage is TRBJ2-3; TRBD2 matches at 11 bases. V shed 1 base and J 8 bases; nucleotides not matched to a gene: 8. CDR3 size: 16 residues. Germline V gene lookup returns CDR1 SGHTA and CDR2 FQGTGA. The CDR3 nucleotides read TGTGCCAGCAGCTTAATAGCGGGGGGGCCGTCGGGTACGCAGTATTTT. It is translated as CASSLIAGGPSGTQYF.

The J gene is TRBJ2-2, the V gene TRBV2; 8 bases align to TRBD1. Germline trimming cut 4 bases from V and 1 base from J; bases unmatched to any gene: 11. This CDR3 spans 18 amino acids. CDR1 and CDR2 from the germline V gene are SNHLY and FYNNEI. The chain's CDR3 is CASSARDRYPKNTGELFF. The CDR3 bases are TGTGCCAGCAGTGCGCGGGACAGGTACCCCAAGAACACCGGGGAGCTGTTTTTT.

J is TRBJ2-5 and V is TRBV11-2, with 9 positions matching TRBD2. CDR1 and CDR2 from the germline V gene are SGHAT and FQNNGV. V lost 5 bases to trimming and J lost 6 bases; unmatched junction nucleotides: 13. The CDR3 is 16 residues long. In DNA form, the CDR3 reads TGTGCCAGCAGCCCTACGCGGGGGGGCCTCGGGAAGACCCAGTACTTC. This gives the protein CASSPTRGGLGKTQYF.

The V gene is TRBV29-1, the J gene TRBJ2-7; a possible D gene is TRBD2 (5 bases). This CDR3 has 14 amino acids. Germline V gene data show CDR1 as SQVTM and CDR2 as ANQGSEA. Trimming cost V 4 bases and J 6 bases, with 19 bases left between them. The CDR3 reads CSVAWGRVASEQYF. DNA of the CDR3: TGCAGCGTTGCTTGGGGTAGGGTAGCGTCCGAGCAGTACTTC.

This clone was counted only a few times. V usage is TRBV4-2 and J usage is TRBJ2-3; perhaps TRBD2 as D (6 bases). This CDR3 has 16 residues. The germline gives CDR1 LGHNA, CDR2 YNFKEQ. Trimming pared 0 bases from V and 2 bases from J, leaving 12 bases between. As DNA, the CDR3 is TGTGCCAGCAGCCAAGAGGGAGGCGGACTCACAGATACGCAGTATTTT. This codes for CASSQEGGGLTDTQYF.

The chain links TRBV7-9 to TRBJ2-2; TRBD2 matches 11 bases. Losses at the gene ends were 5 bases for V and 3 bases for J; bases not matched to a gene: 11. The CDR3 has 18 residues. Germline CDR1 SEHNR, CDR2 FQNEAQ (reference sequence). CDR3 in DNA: TGTGCCAGCAGCCTCGTTAGCGGGGGGGCGGCGGACACCGGGGAGCTGTTTTTT. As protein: CASSLVSGGAADTGELFF.

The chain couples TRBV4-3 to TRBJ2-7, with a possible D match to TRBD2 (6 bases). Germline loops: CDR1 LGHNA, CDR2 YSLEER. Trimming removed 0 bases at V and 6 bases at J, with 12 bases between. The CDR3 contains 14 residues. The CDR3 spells CASSQDSGRREQYF. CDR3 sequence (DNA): TGCGCCAGCAGCCAAGATTCCGGGAGACGCGAGCAGTACTTC.

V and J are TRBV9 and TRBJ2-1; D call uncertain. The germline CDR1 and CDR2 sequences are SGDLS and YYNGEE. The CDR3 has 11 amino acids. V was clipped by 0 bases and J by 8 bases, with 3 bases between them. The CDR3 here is CASSVADEQFF. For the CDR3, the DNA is TGTGCCAGCAGCGTAGCCGATGAGCAGTTCTTC.

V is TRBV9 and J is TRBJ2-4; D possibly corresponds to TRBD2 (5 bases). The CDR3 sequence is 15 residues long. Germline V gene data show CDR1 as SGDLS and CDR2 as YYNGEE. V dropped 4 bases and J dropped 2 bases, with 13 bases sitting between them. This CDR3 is CASSPRDSSKNIQYF. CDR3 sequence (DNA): TGTGCCAGCAGCCCCCGGGATTCTTCCAAAAACATTCAGTACTTC.

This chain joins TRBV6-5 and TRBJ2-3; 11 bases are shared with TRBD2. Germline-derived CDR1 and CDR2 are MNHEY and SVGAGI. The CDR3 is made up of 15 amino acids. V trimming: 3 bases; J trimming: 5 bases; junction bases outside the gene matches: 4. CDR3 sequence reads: CASSYSGGAGDTQYF. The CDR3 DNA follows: TGTGCCAGCAGTTATAGCGGGGGGGCCGGAGATACGCAGTATTTT.

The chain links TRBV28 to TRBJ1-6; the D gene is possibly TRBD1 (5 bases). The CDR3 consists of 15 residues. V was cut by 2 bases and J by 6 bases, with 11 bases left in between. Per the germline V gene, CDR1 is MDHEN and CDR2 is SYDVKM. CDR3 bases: TGTGCCAGCAGTTTACGTCGACAGACTAATTCACCCCTCCACTTT. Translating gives CASSLRRQTNSPLHF.

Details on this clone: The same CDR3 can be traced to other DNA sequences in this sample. The CDR3 here is CASSLGTGVGYTF. The CDR3 DNA is TGTGCCAGCAGTTTAGGGACAGGGGTCGGCTACACCTTC. The rearrangement joins TRBV27 to TRBJ1-2; TRBD1 matches 10 bases. This CDR3 region has 13 residues. V shed 2 bases, J shed 8 bases, and the junction held 2 bases outside the gene matches. The germline gives CDR1 MNHEY, CDR2 SMNVEV (reference sequence).

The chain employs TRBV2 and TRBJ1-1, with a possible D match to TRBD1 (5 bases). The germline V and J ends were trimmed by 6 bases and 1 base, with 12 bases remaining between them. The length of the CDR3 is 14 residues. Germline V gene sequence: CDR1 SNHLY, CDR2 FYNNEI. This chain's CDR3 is CASRWGGPNTEAFF. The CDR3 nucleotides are TGTGCCAGCAGATGGGGGGGACCGAACACTGAAGCTTTCTTT.

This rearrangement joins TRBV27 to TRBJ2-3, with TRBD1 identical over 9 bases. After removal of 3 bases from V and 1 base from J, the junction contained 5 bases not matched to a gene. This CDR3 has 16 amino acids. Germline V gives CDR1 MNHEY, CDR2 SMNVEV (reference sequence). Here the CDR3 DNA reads TGTGCCAGCAGTTTTCGGACAGGGGAGGGCACAGATACGCAGTATTTT. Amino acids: CASSFRTGEGTDTQYF.

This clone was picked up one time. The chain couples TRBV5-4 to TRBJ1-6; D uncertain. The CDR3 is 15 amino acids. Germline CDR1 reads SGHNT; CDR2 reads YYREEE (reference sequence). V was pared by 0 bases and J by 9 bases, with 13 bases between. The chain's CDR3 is CASSLGPEASSPLHF. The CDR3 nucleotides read TGTGCCAGCAGCTTGGGGCCAGAAGCGAGTTCACCCCTCCACTTT.